The sequence of this TCR beta chain was determined in a study of T cell changes during pregnancy in multiple sclerosis. Method: immunoSEQ multiplex PCR; TCRdb's copy keeps in-frame clones and lacks some. The sample consists of about 55,000 clones, 94% of them appearing once. The CDR3 totals 14 residues. Germline V lookup: CDR1 SGHNT, CDR2 YYREEE (reference sequence). The V and J ends lost 6 bases and 4 bases, in that order; junction bases with no gene match: 8. Material: CD8+ T cells from peripheral blood mononuclear cells, obtained in the third trimester of pregnancy. The TCR sequence derives from a female donor with multiple sclerosis, enrolled in a pregnancy study. The chain employs TRBV5-4 and TRBJ1-1, with 8 bases fitting TRBD1. CDR3: CASIPMQGATEAFF. CDR3 nucleotides: TGTGCCAGCATCCCGATGCAGGGGGCCACTGAAGCTTTCTTT.